Sequencing of this T cell receptor beta chain was carried out in a study of shared T cell receptors in the human thymus. The method was immunoSEQ multiplex PCR; TCRdb's version includes in-frame clones alone and lacks a portion of them. The sample shows 630,000 or so clones, 70% to 90% of them seen only once. The CDR3 spans 16 residues. Trimming at V came to 2 bases and at J to 5 bases, leaving 11 bases not matched to a gene. CDR1 is KGHSH and CDR2 is LQKENI in the germline V gene. This sample was shared with a second study, whose subject was human thymus T cells. That source notes: Thymus tissue was removed during corrective cardiac surgery.

The material sequenced was thymocytes. The chain combines TRBV18 with TRBJ1-1, with 7 bases matching TRBD1. The receptor was isolated from a boy in the first two years of life with a congenital heart defect. The CDR3 DNA follows: TGTGCCAGCTCACCAGAGAACGCAGGGGGGTGGACTGAAGCTTTCTTT. This codes for CASSPENAGGWTEAFF.